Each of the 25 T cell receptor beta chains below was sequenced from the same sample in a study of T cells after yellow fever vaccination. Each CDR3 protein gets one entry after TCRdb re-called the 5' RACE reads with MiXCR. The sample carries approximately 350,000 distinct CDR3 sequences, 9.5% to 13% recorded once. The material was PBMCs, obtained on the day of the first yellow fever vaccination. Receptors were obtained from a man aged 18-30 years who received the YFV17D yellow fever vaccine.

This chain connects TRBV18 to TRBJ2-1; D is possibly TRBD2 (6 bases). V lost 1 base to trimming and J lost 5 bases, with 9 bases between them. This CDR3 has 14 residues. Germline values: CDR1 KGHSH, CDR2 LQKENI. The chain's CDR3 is CASSPRLDHNEQFF. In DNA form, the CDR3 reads TGTGCCAGCTCACCACGACTAGATCACAATGAGCAGTTCTTC. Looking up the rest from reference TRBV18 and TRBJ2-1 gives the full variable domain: NAGVMQNPRHLVRRRGQEARLRCSPMKGHSHVYWYRQLPEEGLKFMVYLQKENIIDESGMPKERFSAEFPKEGPSILRIQQVVRGDSAAYFCASSPRLDHNEQFFGPGTRLTVL.

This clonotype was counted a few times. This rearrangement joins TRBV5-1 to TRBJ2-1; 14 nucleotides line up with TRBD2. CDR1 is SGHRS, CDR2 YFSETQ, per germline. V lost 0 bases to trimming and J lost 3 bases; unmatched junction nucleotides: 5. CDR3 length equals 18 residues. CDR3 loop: CASSLAPTSGGVYNEQFF. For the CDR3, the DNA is TGCGCCAGCAGCTTGGCCCCGACTAGCGGGGGGGTCTACAATGAGCAGTTCTTC.

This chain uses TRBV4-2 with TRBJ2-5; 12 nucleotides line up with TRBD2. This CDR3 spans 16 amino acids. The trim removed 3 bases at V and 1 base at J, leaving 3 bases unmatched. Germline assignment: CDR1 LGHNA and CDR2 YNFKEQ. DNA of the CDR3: TGTGCCAGCAGCCAGCGGGGACTAGCGGGCCAAGAGACCCAGTACTTC. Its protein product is CASSQRGLAGQETQYF.

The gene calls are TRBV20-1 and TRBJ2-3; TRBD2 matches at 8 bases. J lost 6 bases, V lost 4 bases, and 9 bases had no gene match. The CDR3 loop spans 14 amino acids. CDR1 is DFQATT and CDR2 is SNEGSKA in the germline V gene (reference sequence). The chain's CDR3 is CSAIGTSGGDTQYF. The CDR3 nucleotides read TGCAGTGCTATCGGGACTAGTGGGGGGGATACGCAGTATTTT.

The CDR3, as DNA: TGTGCCAGCAGCCAAGACCAGGGGGGATGGGTTGAGCAGTTCTTC. It codes for CASSQDQGGWVEQFF. V is TRBV4-2 and J is TRBJ2-1, with TRBD1 as a possible D gene (7 bases). CDR3 length: 15 residues. Germline CDR1 is LGHNA and CDR2 is YNFKEQ. The germline V and J ends were trimmed by 0 bases and 9 bases, with 15 bases remaining between them.

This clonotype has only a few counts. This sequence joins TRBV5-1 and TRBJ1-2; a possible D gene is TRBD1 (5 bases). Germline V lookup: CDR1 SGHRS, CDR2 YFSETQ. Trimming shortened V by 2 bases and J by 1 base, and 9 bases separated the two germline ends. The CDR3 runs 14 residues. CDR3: CASSLGTNNYGYTF. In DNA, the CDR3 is TGCGCCAGCAGCTTAGGGACGAATAACTATGGCTACACCTTC.

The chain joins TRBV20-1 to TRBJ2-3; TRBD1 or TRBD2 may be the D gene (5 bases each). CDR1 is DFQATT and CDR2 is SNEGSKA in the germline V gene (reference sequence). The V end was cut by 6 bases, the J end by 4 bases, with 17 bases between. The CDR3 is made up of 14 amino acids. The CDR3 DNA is TGCAGTGCCCGGGGCCCGAAAACTGCAGATACGCAGTATTTT. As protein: CSARGPKTADTQYF.

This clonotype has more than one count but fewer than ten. The CDR3 nucleotides read TGTGCCAGTAGTATAAGACGCACAGGGACCCAGCATTTT. This translates into CASSIRRTGTQHF. The chain carries TRBV19 and TRBJ1-5; possible D gene TRBD1, 6 bases. V was trimmed by 2 bases and J by 11 bases, leaving 13 bases between them. CDR3 size: 13 residues. Germline CDR1 and CDR2: LNHDA and SQIVND (reference sequence). The full variable domain, completed using reference TRBV19 and TRBJ1-5, is DGGITQSPKYLFRKEGQNVTLSCEQNLNHDAMYWYRQDPGQGLRLIYYSQIVNDFQKGDIAEGYSVSREKKESFPLTVTSAQKNPTAFYLCASSIRRTGTQHFGDGTRLSIL.

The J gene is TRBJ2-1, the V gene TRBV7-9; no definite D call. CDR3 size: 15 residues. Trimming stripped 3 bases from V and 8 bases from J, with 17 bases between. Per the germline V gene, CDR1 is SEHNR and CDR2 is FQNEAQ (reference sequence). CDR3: CASSFVASLGDEQFF. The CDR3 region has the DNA TGTGCCAGCAGCTTCGTGGCTAGTCTTGGCGATGAGCAGTTCTTC.

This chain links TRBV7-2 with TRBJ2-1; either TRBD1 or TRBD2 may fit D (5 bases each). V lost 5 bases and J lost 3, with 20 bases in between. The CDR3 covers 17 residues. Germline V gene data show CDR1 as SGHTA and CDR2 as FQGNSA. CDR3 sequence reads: CASSGRGDGDLYNEQFF. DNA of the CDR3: TGTGCCAGCAGCGGGCGAGGGGACGGGGACCTCTACAATGAGCAGTTCTTC.

The CDR3 here is CAIRRTSGGGTDTQYF. In DNA, the CDR3 is TGTGCCATCAGACGGACTAGCGGGGGAGGCACAGATACGCAGTATTTT. The chain recombines TRBV10-3 with TRBJ2-3, with 13 bases matching TRBD2. Germline V gene lookup returns CDR1 ENHRY and CDR2 SYGVKD. Trimming cost V 6 bases and J 1 base; bases outside gene matches: 4. The CDR3 loop spans 16 amino acids.

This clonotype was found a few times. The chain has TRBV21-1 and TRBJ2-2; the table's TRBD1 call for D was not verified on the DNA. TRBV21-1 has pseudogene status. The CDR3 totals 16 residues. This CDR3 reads CASSNLRVGDTGELFF. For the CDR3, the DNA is TGTGCCAGCAGTAACTTAAGGGTAGGGGACACCGGGGAGCTGTTTTTT.

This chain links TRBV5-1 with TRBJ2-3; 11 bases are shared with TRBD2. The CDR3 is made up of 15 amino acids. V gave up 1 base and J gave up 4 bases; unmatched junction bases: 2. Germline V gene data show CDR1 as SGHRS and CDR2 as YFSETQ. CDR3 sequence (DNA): TGCGCCAGCAGCTTGTCTAGCGGGGGGCCAGATACGCAGTATTTT. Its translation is CASSLSSGGPDTQYF. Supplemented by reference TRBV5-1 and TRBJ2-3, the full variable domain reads KAGVTQTPRYLIKTRGQQVTLSCSPISGHRSVSWYQQTPGQGLQFLFEYFSETQRNKGNFPGRFSGRQFSNSRSEMNVSTLELGDSALYLCASSLSSGGPDTQYFGPGTRLTVL.

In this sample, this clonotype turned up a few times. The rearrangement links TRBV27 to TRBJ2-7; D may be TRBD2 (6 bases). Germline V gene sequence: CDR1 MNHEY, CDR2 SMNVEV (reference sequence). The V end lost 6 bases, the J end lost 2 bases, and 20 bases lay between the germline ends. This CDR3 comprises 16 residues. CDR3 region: CASSPSLERAPYEQYV. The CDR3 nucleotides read TGTGCCAGCAGCCCCTCCCTCGAGCGGGCCCCCTACGAGCAGTACGTC.

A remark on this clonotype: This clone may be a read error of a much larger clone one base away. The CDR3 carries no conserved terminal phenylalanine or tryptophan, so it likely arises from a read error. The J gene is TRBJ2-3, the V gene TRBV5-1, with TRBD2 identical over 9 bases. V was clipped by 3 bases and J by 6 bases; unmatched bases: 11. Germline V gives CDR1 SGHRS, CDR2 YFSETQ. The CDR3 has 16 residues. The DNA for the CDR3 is TGCGCCAGCAGCTCAAAGGGACTAGCTAAACGGGATACGCAGTATTCT. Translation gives CASSSKGLAKRDTQYS.

Here the CDR3 reads CASSQGYGGYTF. The CDR3 DNA sequence: TGTGCCAGCAGCCAGGGGTATGGTGGCTACACCTTC. This chain connects TRBV12-3 or TRBV12-4 to TRBJ1-2; D possibly corresponds to TRBD1 (6 bases). Trimming removed 6 bases from V and 7 bases from J, with 12 bases in between. The CDR3 is made up of 12 amino acids.

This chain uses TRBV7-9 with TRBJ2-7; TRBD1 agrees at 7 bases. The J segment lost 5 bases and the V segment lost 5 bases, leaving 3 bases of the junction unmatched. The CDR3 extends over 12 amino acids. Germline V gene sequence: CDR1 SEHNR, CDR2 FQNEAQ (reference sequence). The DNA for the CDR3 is TGTGCCAGCAGCCGACAGGGCGACGAGCAGTACTTC. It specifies CASSRQGDEQYF.

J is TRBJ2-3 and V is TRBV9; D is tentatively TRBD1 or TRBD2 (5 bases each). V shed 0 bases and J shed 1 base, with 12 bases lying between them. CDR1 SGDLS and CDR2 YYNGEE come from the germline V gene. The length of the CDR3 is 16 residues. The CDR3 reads CASSVATTGRTDTQYF. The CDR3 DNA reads TGTGCCAGCAGCGTAGCTACAACGGGGCGCACAGATACGCAGTATTTT. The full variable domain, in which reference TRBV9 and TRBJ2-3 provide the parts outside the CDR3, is DSGVTQTPKHLITATGQRVTLRCSPRSGDLSVYWYQQSLDQGLQFLIQYYNGEERAKGNILERFSAQQFPDLHSELNLSSLELGDSALYFCASSVATTGRTDTQYFGPGTRLTVL.

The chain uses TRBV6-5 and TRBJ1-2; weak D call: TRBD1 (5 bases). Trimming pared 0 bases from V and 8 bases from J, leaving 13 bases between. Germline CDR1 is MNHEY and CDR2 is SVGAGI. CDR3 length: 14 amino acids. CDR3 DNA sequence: TGTGCCAGCAGTTACTCCGGGGGAGAACGCGGCTACACCTTC. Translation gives CASSYSGGERGYTF.

The CDR3 loop reads CASMGASGSLSSYNEQFF. CDR3 nucleotides: TGTGCCAGCATGGGGGCTAGCGGGTCTCTAAGCTCCTACAATGAGCAGTTCTTC. The gene calls are TRBV14 and TRBJ2-1; 8 nucleotides match TRBD2. J gave up 0 bases and V 7 bases, and 14 bases lay outside the gene matches. The CDR3 is 18 amino acids. The germline gives CDR1 SGHDN, CDR2 FVKESK.

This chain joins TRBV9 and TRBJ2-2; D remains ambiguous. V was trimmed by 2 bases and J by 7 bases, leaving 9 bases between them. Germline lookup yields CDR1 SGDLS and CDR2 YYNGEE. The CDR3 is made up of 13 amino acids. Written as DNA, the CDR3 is TGTGCCAGCAGCGTCGGCGGATTCGGGGAGCTGTTTTTT. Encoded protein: CASSVGGFGELFF.

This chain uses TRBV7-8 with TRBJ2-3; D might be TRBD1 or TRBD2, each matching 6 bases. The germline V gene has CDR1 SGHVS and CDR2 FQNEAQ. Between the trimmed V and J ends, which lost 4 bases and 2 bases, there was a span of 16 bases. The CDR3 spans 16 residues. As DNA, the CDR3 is TGTGCCAGCAGCTCACACAGGGACTTTCACACAGATACGCAGTATTTT. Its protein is CASSSHRDFHTDTQYF.

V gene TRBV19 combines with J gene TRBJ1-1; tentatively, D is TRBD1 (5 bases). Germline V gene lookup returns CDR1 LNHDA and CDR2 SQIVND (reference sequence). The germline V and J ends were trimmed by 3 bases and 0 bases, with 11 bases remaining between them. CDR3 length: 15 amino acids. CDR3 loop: CASSIGGTVNTEAFF. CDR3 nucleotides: TGTGCCAGTAGTATCGGGGGAACAGTGAACACTGAAGCTTTCTTT.

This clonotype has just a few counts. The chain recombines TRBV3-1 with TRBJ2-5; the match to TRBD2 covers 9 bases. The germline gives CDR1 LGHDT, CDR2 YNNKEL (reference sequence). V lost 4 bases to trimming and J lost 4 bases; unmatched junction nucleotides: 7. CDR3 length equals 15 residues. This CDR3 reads CASSLRGGAPETQYF. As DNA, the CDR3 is TGTGCCAGCAGCCTCCGCGGGGGGGCCCCAGAGACCCAGTACTTC.

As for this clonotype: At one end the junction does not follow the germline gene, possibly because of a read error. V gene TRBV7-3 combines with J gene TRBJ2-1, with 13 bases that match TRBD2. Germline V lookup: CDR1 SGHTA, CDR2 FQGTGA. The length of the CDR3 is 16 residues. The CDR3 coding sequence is TGTACCAGCAGCGAACTAGCGGGGGGGCCCAGGAATGAGCAGTTCTTC. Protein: CTSSELAGGPRNEQFF.